Below, one TCR beta chain is given with its context. These data originate in a study of blood T cell repertoires in COVID-19. Here immunoSEQ multiplex PCR was the method, and the copy in TCRdb shows in-frame clones only, minus some. The table records roughly 29,000 clones, 80% to 90% of them present only once. V was cut by 3 bases and J by 7 bases, with 10 bases left in between. This CDR3 has 13 residues. The germline V gene encodes CDR1 SNHLY and CDR2 FYNNEI. The TCR was taken from a woman over 75 with COVID-19, enrolled during active disease. The chain couples TRBV2 to TRBJ1-5; D is unresolved. The sample consisted of peripheral blood. The CDR3 sequence is CASSERPEQPQHF. In nucleotides, the CDR3 is TGTGCCAGCAGTGAGAGGCCGGAGCAGCCCCAGCATTTT.